These T cell receptor beta chains were read from a single sample in a study of T cell repertoires in cytomegalovirus infection. In TCRdb, the reads were re-called with MiXCR into one record per CDR3 protein. The repertoire has approximately 630,000 distinct CDR3 sequences, roughly 24% of them found once; the top ten carry roughly 8%. The sequenced material came from CD8+ T cells from PBMCs. These receptors originate from a human donor in good health (CMV status not recorded). Some clones in this sample may be carry-over from other donors' samples. Both conserved end residues are part of each CDR3. Each record gives: D gene, clone size, V gene, J gene, CDR3 protein, CDR3 DNA. D genes are given only for firm matches. Some rows have no size entry. The others give once, few or many, or a class for an expanded clone.

>NA|NA|TRBV20-1|TRBJ1-1
CSARRWGTEAFF
TGCAGTGCTAGGAGGTGGGGCACTGAAGCTTTCTTT
>TRBD2|NA|TRBV12-3/TRBV12-4|TRBJ2-6
CASSFSAGGVPTF
TGTGCCAGCAGTTTCTCGGCGGGGGGGGTCCCGACTTTC
>TRBD1|many|TRBV4-1|TRBJ1-1
CASRIGQGNTEAFF
TGCGCCAGCAGAATTGGACAGGGGAACACTGAAGCTTTCTTT
>TRBD2|NA|TRBV7-6|TRBJ2-7
CASSSSGGLSYEQYF
TGTGCCAGCAGCTCTAGCGGGGGCCTCTCCTACGAGCAGTACTTC
>NA|NA|TRBV7-9|TRBJ2-5
CASSLARGETQYF
TGTGCCAGCAGCTTAGCCAGGGGCGAGACCCAGTACTTC
>NA|NA|TRBV5-6|TRBJ2-1
CASSPGSPYNEQFF
TGTGCCAGCAGCCCAGGGTCGCCCTACAATGAGCAGTTCTTC
>NA|NA|TRBV6-5|TRBJ2-5
CASSLPGTQYF
TGTGCCAGCAGCCTTCCCGGGACCCAGTACTTC
>TRBD1|NA|TRBV20-1|TRBJ2-7
CSARASGQGYEQYF
TGCAGTGCTAGAGCCTCGGGACAGGGGTACGAGCAGTACTTC
>NA|NA|TRBV9|TRBJ2-5
CASSVAGNSQETQYF
TGTGCCAGCAGCGTAGCTGGGAACAGCCAAGAGACCCAGTACTTC
>TRBD1|NA|TRBV6-5|TRBJ1-5
CASSLTGGLNQPQHF
TGTGCCAGCAGTCTGACAGGGGGTCTCAATCAGCCCCAGCATTTT
>NA|NA|TRBV27|TRBJ2-1
CASSFGITYNEQFF
TGTGCCAGCAGTTTCGGAATCACCTACAATGAGCAGTTCTTC